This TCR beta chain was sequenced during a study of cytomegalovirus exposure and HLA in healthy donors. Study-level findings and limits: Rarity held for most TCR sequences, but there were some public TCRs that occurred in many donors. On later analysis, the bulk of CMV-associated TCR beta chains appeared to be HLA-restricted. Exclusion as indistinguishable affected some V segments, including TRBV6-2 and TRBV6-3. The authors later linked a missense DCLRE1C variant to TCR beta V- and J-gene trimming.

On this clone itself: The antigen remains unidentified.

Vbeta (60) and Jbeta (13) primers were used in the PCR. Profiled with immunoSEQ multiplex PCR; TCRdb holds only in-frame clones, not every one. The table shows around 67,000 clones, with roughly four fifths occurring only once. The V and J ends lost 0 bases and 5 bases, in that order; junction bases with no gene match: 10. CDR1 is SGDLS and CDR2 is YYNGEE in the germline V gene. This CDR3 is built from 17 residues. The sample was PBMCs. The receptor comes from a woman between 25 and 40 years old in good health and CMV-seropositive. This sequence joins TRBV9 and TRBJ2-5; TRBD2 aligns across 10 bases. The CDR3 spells CASSVGLAGEGQETQYF. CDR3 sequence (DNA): TGTGCCAGCAGCGTAGGGCTAGCGGGAGAGGGACAGGAGACCCAGTACTTC.